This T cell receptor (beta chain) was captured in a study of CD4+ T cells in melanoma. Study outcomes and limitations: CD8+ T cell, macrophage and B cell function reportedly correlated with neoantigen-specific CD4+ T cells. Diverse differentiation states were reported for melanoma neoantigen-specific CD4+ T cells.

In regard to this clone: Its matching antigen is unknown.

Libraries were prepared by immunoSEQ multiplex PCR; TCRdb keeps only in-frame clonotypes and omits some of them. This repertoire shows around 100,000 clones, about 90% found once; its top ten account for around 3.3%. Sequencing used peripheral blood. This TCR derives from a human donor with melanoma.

DNA for the CDR3: TGTGCCGCCCTCGCGGGAGGATCAGATACGCAGTATTTT. Translated, it gives CAALAGGSDTQYF. The rearrangement joins TRBV18 to TRBJ2-3; 8 bases match TRBD2. V lost 11 bases, J lost 4 bases, and 8 bases stayed unmatched. Germline loops: CDR1 KGHSH, CDR2 LQKENI. CDR3 length equals 13 residues.